These 26 T cell receptor beta chains originate from one sample sequenced in a study of shared clonotypes between healthy human individuals. Only in-frame clones appear in the TCRdb table, and some are missing; sequencing was by immunoSEQ multiplex PCR. The sample yields 1.5 million to 1.9 million clones, around 98% seen once. Sequencing used naive CD4+ T cells sorted from blood. Subset specified: CD45RA+ positively selected. The receptors originated from a man under 40 in good health.

The chain employs TRBV30 and TRBJ1-3; D is unclear. Trimming removed 7 bases from V and 0 bases from J, with 10 bases in between. Germline-derived CDR1 and CDR2 are GTSNPN and SVGIG (reference sequence). The CDR3 has 13 residues. As DNA, the CDR3 is TGTGCCTCCGTAGTTATCTCTGGAAACACCATATATTTT. This gives the protein CASVVISGNTIYF.

With regard to this clone: In the same sample, other DNA sequences code for this CDR3. The CDR3 sequence: CASSIQGTYEQYF. CDR3 coding DNA: TGTGCCAGTAGTATCCAGGGGACCTACGAGCAGTACTTC. V is TRBV19 and J is TRBJ2-7; perhaps TRBD1 as D (6 bases). Germline values: CDR1 LNHDA, CDR2 SQIVND (reference sequence). The CDR3 spans 13 residues. V was trimmed by 3 bases and J by 2 bases, leaving 8 bases between them.

The chain is built from TRBV19 and TRBJ2-2; possibly TRBD1 for D (6 bases). Germline CDR1 is LNHDA and CDR2 is SQIVND (reference sequence). This CDR3 comprises 16 residues. With 6 bases removed from V and 3 bases from J, the gap between germline ends came to 17 bases. The chain's CDR3 is CASSNLATGDTGELFF. The CDR3 DNA follows: TGTGCCAGTAGCAATCTTGCGACAGGTGACACCGGGGAGCTGTTTTTT.

The chain couples TRBV19 to TRBJ2-2; D remains ambiguous. V lost 6 bases to trimming and J lost 5 bases, with 7 bases between them. This CDR3 region has 12 residues. CDR1 and CDR2 from the germline V gene are LNHDA and SQIVND (reference sequence). Written as DNA, the CDR3 is TGTGCCAGTAGACTACTAACCGGGGAGCTGTTTTTT. Encoded protein: CASRLLTGELFF.

A remark on this clone: Other DNA sequences in the same sample also yield this CDR3. The chain employs TRBV30 and TRBJ1-5; D remains unclear. V lost 1 base and J 4 bases, leaving 8 bases between the germline ends. CDR3 length: 13 amino acids. Looked up from germline, CDR1 is GTSNPN and CDR2 is SVGIG (reference sequence). This CDR3 reads CAWSGGFNQPQHF. The CDR3 coding sequence is TGTGCCTGGAGTGGGGGTTTTAATCAGCCCCAGCATTTT.

This sequence joins TRBV11-2 and TRBJ2-3, with TRBD2 matching 12 bases. CDR3 size: 16 residues. The V and J ends lost 6 bases and 3 bases, in that order; junction bases with no gene match: 7. Looked up from germline, CDR1 is SGHAT and CDR2 is FQNNGV. The CDR3 bases are TGTGCCAGCAGGCAAGGACTAGCGGGACGGACAGATACGCAGTATTTT. Protein sequence: CASRQGLAGRTDTQYF.

The chain employs TRBV5-1 and TRBJ2-3; the D gene is possibly TRBD2 (5 bases). Trimming removed 9 bases from V and 1 base from J, with 18 bases in between. Germline loops: CDR1 SGHRS, CDR2 YFSETQ. This CDR3 has 15 amino acids. CDR3 in DNA: TGCGCCACCAAGCTCGCTAGCTTGGGCACAGATACGCAGTATTTT. As protein: CATKLASLGTDTQYF.

V usage is TRBV28 and J usage is TRBJ1-2, with 11 bases identical to TRBD1. The CDR3 has 16 amino acids. The V gene end was trimmed by 4 bases and the J gene end by 8 bases; junction bases not matched to a gene: 12. Germline lookup yields CDR1 MDHEN and CDR2 SYDVKM. CDR3 sequence (DNA): TGTGCCAGCAGTTATAACCCCGAGGGACAGGGGGGCGGCTACACCTTC. It specifies CASSYNPEGQGGGYTF.

Only one count was recorded for this clone. The V gene is TRBV18, the J gene TRBJ2-1, with D possibly called TRBD1 or TRBD2 (5 bases each). The ends were cut back, 4 bases at V and 4 bases at J, with 11 bases in the middle. The CDR3 sequence is 14 residues long. Germline loops: CDR1 KGHSH, CDR2 LQKENI. The DNA of the CDR3 is TGTGCCAGCTCACGACAGCGGAGTTACAATGAGCAGTTCTTC. Encoded protein: CASSRQRSYNEQFF.

The gene calls are TRBV6-5 and TRBJ2-3, with D unclear. The CDR3 has 14 amino acids. CDR1 and CDR2 from the germline V gene are MNHEY and SVGAGI. V dropped 0 bases and J dropped 4 bases, with 8 bases sitting between them. CDR3 residues: CASSYSMVADTQYF. CDR3 coding DNA: TGTGCCAGCAGTTACTCGATGGTAGCAGATACGCAGTATTTT.

This rearrangement joins TRBV25-1 to TRBJ1-1; 8 bases are shared with TRBD1. V lost 1 base, J lost 11 bases, and 6 bases stayed unmatched. This CDR3 region has 13 residues. Germline CDR1 is MGHDK and CDR2 is SYGVNS. This chain's CDR3 is CASSESRTGSAFF. The CDR3 coding sequence is TGTGCCAGCAGTGAATCTAGGACAGGGTCGGCTTTCTTT.

The rearrangement joins TRBV5-1 to TRBJ2-3, with D perhaps matching TRBD2 (5 bases). V lost 0 bases and J 4 bases, leaving 6 bases between the germline ends. The CDR3 covers 13 residues. CDR1 is SGHRS and CDR2 is YFSETQ in the germline V gene. CDR3: CASSLGEPDTQYF. CDR3 nucleotide sequence: TGCGCCAGCAGCTTGGGGGAGCCAGATACGCAGTATTTT.

V usage is TRBV5-4 and J usage is TRBJ2-1, with 8 positions matching TRBD1. The germline CDR1 and CDR2 sequences are SGHNT and YYREEE (reference sequence). There are 18 residues in the CDR3. The V and J ends lost 4 bases and 0 bases, in that order; junction bases with no gene match: 12. The CDR3 DNA is TGTGCCAGCAGCCCCGGGACAGGATCTTTTAACTCCTACAATGAGCAGTTCTTC. Translation: CASSPGTGSFNSYNEQFF.

This sequence joins TRBV18 and TRBJ2-1; D is possibly TRBD1 (6 bases). CDR1 and CDR2 from the germline V gene are KGHSH and LQKENI. Trimming shortened V by 3 bases and J by 6 bases, and 30 bases separated the two germline ends. CDR3 length: 20 amino acids. Here the CDR3 DNA reads TGTGCCAGCTCACCCCTGGAGACGGGGAGCGGAAGGGTAGGGGGCAATGAGCAGTTCTTC. Translation gives CASSPLETGSGRVGGNEQFF.

The CDR3 here is CASSLHTGVPSGNTIYF. In nucleotides, the CDR3 is TGTGCCAGCAGCCTACATACCGGGGTACCCTCTGGAAACACCATATATTTT. The chain recombines TRBV28 with TRBJ1-3, with D unclear. This CDR3 is built from 17 residues. The ends were cut back, 6 bases at V and 0 bases at J, with 18 bases in the middle. Germline assignment: CDR1 MDHEN and CDR2 SYDVKM.

The chain recombines TRBV28 with TRBJ2-1; D is unresolved. Germline V gene lookup returns CDR1 MDHEN and CDR2 SYDVKM. The CDR3 sequence is 14 residues long. Trimming removed 7 bases from V and 1 base from J, with 11 bases in between. CDR3 in amino acids: CASILTGSYNEQFF. CDR3 nucleotide sequence: TGTGCCAGCATTTTGACGGGTTCCTACAATGAGCAGTTCTTC.

The rearrangement uses TRBV4-2 and TRBJ2-1; possibly TRBD2 for D (5 bases). CDR1 LGHNA and CDR2 YNFKEQ come from the germline V gene. The CDR3 is 16 residues long. Trimming shortened V by 3 bases and J by 9 bases, and 21 bases separated the two germline ends. The CDR3 is CASSQSLASSTAEQFF. CDR3 in DNA: TGTGCCAGCAGCCAGAGCCTAGCTTCTTCTACGGCTGAGCAGTTCTTC.

The chain employs TRBV27 and TRBJ2-2, with D perhaps TRBD1 or TRBD2 (5 bases each). The germline V gene encodes CDR1 MNHEY and CDR2 SMNVEV (reference sequence). This CDR3 region has 15 residues. V lost 5 bases and J 1 base, leaving 11 bases between the germline ends. The CDR3 loop is CASSPRGGNTGELFF. As DNA, the CDR3 is TGTGCCAGCAGTCCGAGGGGCGGGAACACCGGGGAGCTGTTTTTT.

The rearrangement links TRBV30 to TRBJ2-5, with D possibly being TRBD2 (6 bases). Per the germline V gene, CDR1 is GTSNPN and CDR2 is SVGIG (reference sequence). V was trimmed by 0 bases and J by 5 bases, leaving 19 bases between them. The CDR3 runs 16 residues. DNA for the CDR3: TGTGCCTGGAGTGTAGGGGTTAGCGGAGGTCAGGAGACCCAGTACTTC. Its protein product is CAWSVGVSGGQETQYF.

Regarding this clone: Distinct nucleotide sequences in the sample also encode this CDR3. V usage is TRBV11-3 and J usage is TRBJ2-2, with D possibly being TRBD2 (7 bases). Per the germline V gene, CDR1 is SGHNT and CDR2 is YENEEA. The CDR3 has 16 amino acids. Trimming removed 1 base from V and 2 bases from J, with 11 bases in between. The CDR3 DNA sequence: TGTGCCAGCAGCTTAGTGGCGGGGGCTAACACCGGGGAGCTGTTTTTT. Translating gives CASSLVAGANTGELFF.

The chain joins TRBV6-1 to TRBJ1-2, with a possible D match to TRBD1 (6 bases). Germline V lookup: CDR1 MNHNS, CDR2 SASEGT. This CDR3 is built from 12 residues. Between the trimmed V and J ends, which lost 4 bases and 5 bases, there was a span of 8 bases. The CDR3: CASSVQGYGYTF. CDR3 DNA: TGTGCCAGCAGTGTACAGGGTTATGGCTACACCTTC.

This rearrangement joins TRBV5-4 to TRBJ1-3, with D tentatively TRBD1 (5 bases). The CDR3 totals 14 residues. CDR1 is SGHNT, CDR2 YYREEE, per germline (reference sequence). V was shortened by 0 bases and J by 4 bases, with 8 bases between the two germline ends. In DNA form, the CDR3 reads TGTGCCAGCAGCTTGGCCAGGGAGGGAAACACCATATATTTT. Its translation: CASSLAREGNTIYF.

The chain links TRBV2 to TRBJ2-3; D ambiguous. The CDR3 has 12 amino acids. V was cut by 4 bases and J by 4 bases, with 6 bases left in between. Germline values: CDR1 SNHLY, CDR2 FYNNEI. CDR3 in amino acids: CASSVTSDTQYF. CDR3 in DNA: TGTGCCAGCAGTGTGACCTCAGATACGCAGTATTTT. The full variable domain, in which reference TRBV2 and TRBJ2-3 provide the parts outside the CDR3, is EPEVTQTPSHQVTQMGQEVILRCVPISNHLYFYWYRQILGQKVEFLVSFYNNEISEKSEIFDDQFSVERPDGSNFTLKIRSTKLEDSAMYFCASSVTSDTQYFGPGTRLTVL.

This clone was seen a few times. The chain carries TRBV2 and TRBJ2-7; D uncertain. V was trimmed by 3 bases and J by 6 bases, leaving 6 bases between them. From germline, CDR1 is SNHLY and CDR2 FYNNEI. There are 11 residues in the CDR3. CDR3 nucleotides: TGTGCCAGCAGTGATACGCCCGAGCAGTACTTC. Protein product: CASSDTPEQYF.

V is TRBV6-5 and J is TRBJ1-1, with D maybe TRBD1 (6 bases). Germline V CDR1 and CDR2: MNHEY, SVGAGI. The ends were cut back, 4 bases at V and 0 bases at J, with 12 bases in the middle. CDR3 length: 15 residues. The CDR3 here is CASSFVDRVNTEAFF. The CDR3, as DNA: TGTGCCAGCAGTTTCGTGGACAGAGTGAACACTGAAGCTTTCTTT.

This chain links TRBV7-2 with TRBJ1-2; D remains unclear. V was trimmed by 0 bases and J by 8 bases, leaving 10 bases between them. This CDR3 has 13 amino acids. The germline V gene has CDR1 SGHTA and CDR2 FQGNSA. CDR3 sequence (DNA): TGTGCCAGCAGCTTAGCCGGCCTGCCGGGCTACACCTTC. This codes for CASSLAGLPGYTF.